This T cell receptor (beta chain) was identified in a study of blood T cell repertoires in COVID-19. Study overall: Acute and convalescent COVID-19 specimens originated in the United States, Italy and Spain.

Data came from immunoSEQ multiplex PCR; TCRdb stores just in-frame clones and leaves some out. Of approximately 300,000 clones listed, about 85% were seen once; the top ten hold 1.5% to 2%. This CDR3 comprises 14 residues. Germline V gene sequence: CDR1 SQVTM, CDR2 ANQGSEA. The ends lost 7 bases at V and 7 bases at J; junction bases unmatched: 8. Residents of about two dozen US areas, aged roughly 18 to 89 years, made up the participants. The sequence came from a woman aged 25 to 39 who had been exposed to COVID-19. Sequenced material: PBMCs or T cells enriched from blood (not recorded which). V usage is TRBV29-1 and J usage is TRBJ2-1; 12 bases line up with TRBD1. CDR3 nucleotide sequence: TGCAGCGGCAGACCGGGACAGGGGGCGAATGAGCAGTTCTTC. Translating gives CSGRPGQGANEQFF.